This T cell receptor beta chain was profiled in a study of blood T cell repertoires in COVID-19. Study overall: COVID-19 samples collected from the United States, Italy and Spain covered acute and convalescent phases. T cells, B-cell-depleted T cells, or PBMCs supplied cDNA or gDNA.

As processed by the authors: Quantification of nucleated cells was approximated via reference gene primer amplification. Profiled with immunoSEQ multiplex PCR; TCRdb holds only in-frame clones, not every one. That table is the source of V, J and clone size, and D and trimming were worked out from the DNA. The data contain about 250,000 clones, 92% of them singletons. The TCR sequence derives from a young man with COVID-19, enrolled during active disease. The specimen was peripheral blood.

CDR3 DNA: TGTGCCAGCAGTAGGAGGGGAGGAACTGAAGCTTTCTTT. It encodes CASSRRGGTEAFF. The chain joins TRBV6-5 to TRBJ1-1, with D possibly matching TRBD1 (5 bases). Germline loops: CDR1 MNHEY, CDR2 SVGAGI. V was pared by 5 bases and J by 5 bases, with 12 bases between. This CDR3 has 13 residues.